These 32 T cell receptor beta chains were sequenced from one sample in a study of blood T cells in healthy people across ages. Next came a second PCR, run for roughly 6 to 11 cycles, which used a sample-barcoded 5' primer along with a J-beta primer mix. TCRdb reprocessed the 5' RACE reads via MiXCR and lists one record per CDR3 protein. The repertoire holds 980,000 or so distinct CDR3 sequences, with around 48% as singletons. The material sequenced was blood. Receptor source: a man aged 25 to 40 in good health.

The chain carries TRBV7-2 and TRBJ2-1; D may be TRBD2 (6 bases). The CDR3 totals 15 residues. Germline V gene lookup returns CDR1 SGHTA and CDR2 FQGNSA. Between the trimmed V and J ends, which lost 2 bases and 5 bases, there was a span of 13 bases. The CDR3 sequence: CASSLRTSLDNEQFF. Here the CDR3 DNA reads TGTGCCAGCAGCTTAAGAACTAGCCTTGACAATGAGCAGTTCTTC. Combining the CDR3 with reference TRBV7-2 and TRBJ2-1 gives the whole variable domain GAGVSQSPSNKVTEKGKDVELRCDPISGHTALYWYRQSLGQGLEFLIYFQGNSAPDKSGLPSDRFSAERTGGSVSTLTIQRTQQEDSAVYLCASSLRTSLDNEQFFGPGTRLTVL.

Only one count was recorded for this clonotype. The V call is TRBV3-1, the J call TRBJ2-3; TRBD2 matches 11 bases. J gave up 5 bases and V 0 bases, and 10 bases lay outside the gene matches. CDR3 length: 18 residues. CDR1 and CDR2 from the germline V gene are LGHDT and YNNKEL (reference sequence). The CDR3 DNA follows: TGTGCCAGCAGCCAAGAGCGAGGGGCGACTAGCGGGGTAGATACGCAGTATTTT. The encoded protein is CASSQERGATSGVDTQYF.

J is TRBJ2-1 and V is TRBV9, with TRBD2 identical over 11 bases. Trimming took 4 bases from V and 6 from J; bases not matched to a gene: 9. Germline loops: CDR1 SGDLS, CDR2 YYNGEE. This CDR3 has 16 amino acids. CDR3 bases: TGTGCCAGCAGCCCCTCATTAGCGGGGGGGCTCAATGAGCAGTTCTTC. Protein: CASSPSLAGGLNEQFF.

The chain couples TRBV6-1 to TRBJ2-2, with D tentatively TRBD1 (6 bases). This CDR3 has 13 amino acids. The V gene lost 7 bases and the J gene lost 6 bases, with 12 bases spanning the gap. CDR1 and CDR2 (germline): MNHNS, SASEGT. The CDR3 region is CASTRGGSGELFF. DNA for the CDR3: TGTGCCAGCACCCGAGGGGGTTCCGGGGAGCTGTTTTTT.

On this clonotype itself: A clone one base away is much larger, so this may be a read error. The J gene is TRBJ2-1, the V gene TRBV29-1; tentatively, D is TRBD1 or TRBD2 (5 bases each). V shed 2 bases and J shed 9 bases, with 14 bases lying between them. This CDR3 has 13 amino acids. CDR1 is SQVTM, CDR2 ANQGSEA, per germline. The chain's CDR3 is CSVEPARGPEQFF. The CDR3 coding sequence is TGCAGCGTTGAACCCGCTCGGGGCCCTGAGCAGTTCTTC.

The V and J genes are TRBV28 and TRBJ2-5; the match to TRBD2 covers 7 bases. The J call is in doubt because the DNA end fits TRBJ2-7 better. The CDR3 runs 16 residues. The V gene's germline CDR1 is MDHEN and CDR2 SYDVKM. The CDR3, as DNA: TGTGCCACCGAAGACCCGGGGGGTAGGTCGGTGTACGAGCAGTACTTC. Protein product: CATEDPGGRSVYEQYF.

The genes are TRBV19 and TRBJ2-7, with D maybe TRBD1 (6 bases). Germline V CDR1 and CDR2: LNHDA, SQIVND (reference sequence). The CDR3 consists of 16 residues. Deletions cut 5 bases from V and 7 bases from J, with 24 bases between. The CDR3 sequence is CASSSWIGQKRVEQYF. CDR3 coding DNA: TGTGCCAGTAGTTCGTGGATAGGACAGAAAAGAGTTGAGCAGTACTTC.

The V and J genes are TRBV5-1 and TRBJ2-7; 9 bases are shared with TRBD1. The CDR3 is made up of 14 amino acids. J gave up 2 bases and V 4 bases, and 4 bases lay outside the gene matches. Per germline, CDR1 SGHRS and CDR2 YFSETQ. CDR3 DNA sequence: TGCGCCAGCAGCGGGACAGGGCCTACCTACGAGCAGTACTTC. It is translated as CASSGTGPTYEQYF.

The chain combines TRBV12-3 or TRBV12-4 with TRBJ2-4, with 7 bases lining up with TRBD1. The length of the CDR3 is 14 residues. The trim removed 6 bases at V and 4 bases at J, leaving 6 bases unmatched. The CDR3 here is CASSWGQIKNIQYF. CDR3 DNA sequence: TGTGCCAGCAGCTGGGGACAGATTAAAAACATTCAGTACTTC.

Here the CDR3 reads CASSQRSWGNEQFF. Here the CDR3 DNA reads TGTGCCAGCAGCCAAAGGTCGTGGGGAAATGAGCAGTTCTTC. The J gene is TRBJ2-1, the V gene TRBV3-1; D is unresolved. The germline gives CDR1 LGHDT, CDR2 YNNKEL (reference sequence). Trimming shortened V by 2 bases and J by 7 bases, and 12 bases separated the two germline ends. The CDR3 runs to 14 residues.

The chain joins TRBV7-7 to TRBJ2-3; D may be TRBD1 or TRBD2 (5 bases each). Germline V gene sequence: CDR1 SSHAT, CDR2 FNYEAQ (reference sequence). The CDR3 spans 16 residues. The CDR3 here is CAISLGSGMGPDTQYF. As DNA, the CDR3 is TGTGCTATCAGCTTAGGTTCGGGGATGGGGCCAGATACGCAGTATTTT.

This clonotype was observed a handful of times. The rearrangement links TRBV20-1 to TRBJ1-1; D might be TRBD1 (5 bases). Germline lookup yields CDR1 DFQATT and CDR2 SNEGSKA (reference sequence). The CDR3 is 12 residues long. The V end was cut by 1 base, the J end by 4 bases, with 7 bases between. The CDR3 protein is CSARVGGTEAFF. The CDR3 DNA reads TGCAGTGCTAGAGTGGGGGGCACTGAAGCTTTCTTT.

Comments on this clonotype: At one end the junction does not follow the germline gene, possibly because of a read error. V gene TRBV10-3 combines with J gene TRBJ2-3; D gene ambiguous. From germline, CDR1 is ENHRY and CDR2 SYGVKD. The CDR3 runs 18 residues. The CDR3 loop is CAISDPEDIFGKTDTQYF. In DNA, the CDR3 is TGCGCCATCAGTGATCCCGAAGACATCTTCGGTAAGACAGATACGCAGTATTTT.

The rearrangement links TRBV7-9 to TRBJ1-6; D perhaps matches TRBD1 (5 bases). Germline-derived CDR1 and CDR2 are SEHNR and FQNEAQ (reference sequence). V was pared by 1 base and J by 6 bases, with 10 bases between. The CDR3 has 15 residues. CDR3 sequence reads: CASSLVPGTNSPLHF. The DNA of the CDR3 is TGTGCCAGCAGCTTAGTTCCGGGGACTAATTCACCCCTCCACTTT.

The chain employs TRBV2 and TRBJ1-2; D is undetermined. The CDR3 sequence is 18 residues long. The germline V gene encodes CDR1 SNHLY and CDR2 FYNNEI. Trimming pared 0 bases from V and 0 bases from J, leaving 17 bases between. CDR3 residues: CASSEAHGGLEANYGYTF. In DNA, the CDR3 is TGTGCCAGCAGTGAAGCTCATGGAGGGCTGGAGGCTAACTATGGCTACACCTTC.

V gene TRBV7-9 combines with J gene TRBJ2-1; the D call may be TRBD1 or TRBD2 (6 bases each). Germline CDR1 reads SEHNR; CDR2 reads FQNEAQ (reference sequence). V shed 5 bases and J shed 8 bases, with 22 bases lying between them. The CDR3 loop spans 16 amino acids. Written as DNA, the CDR3 is TGTGCCAGCAGCCCGTCCGGGGGCGAGGGGTTCGATGAGCAGTTCTTC. Translated: CASSPSGGEGFDEQFF.

Only a few counts were recorded for this clonotype. The chain carries TRBV5-8 and TRBJ2-7; 11 nucleotides line up with TRBD1. The last part of the DNA fits TRBJ2-5 better; the J call may be wrong. Looked up from germline, CDR1 is SGHTS and CDR2 is YDEGEE. This CDR3 has 16 residues. The CDR3 sequence: CASSRGQGALLETQYF. CDR3 DNA: TGTGCCAGCAGCCGAGGACAGGGGGCTCTTTTGGAGACCCAGTACTTC.

This rearrangement joins TRBV7-9 to TRBJ1-4; D possibly corresponds to TRBD1 (5 bases). Germline-derived CDR1 and CDR2 are SEHNR and FQNEAQ (reference sequence). Trimming removed 7 bases at V and 8 bases at J, with 14 bases between. The CDR3 extends over 13 amino acids. The CDR3 spells CASTLSGREKLFF. Written as DNA, the CDR3 is TGTGCCAGCACCCTATCAGGGAGGGAAAAACTGTTTTTT.

This clonotype showed up just a few times. This chain links TRBV7-2 with TRBJ2-3; possibly TRBD2 for D (5 bases). V shed 6 bases and J shed 0 bases, with 13 bases lying between them. CDR1 and CDR2 (germline): SGHTA, FQGNSA. This CDR3 spans 15 amino acids. As DNA, the CDR3 is TGTGCCAGCAGTTCGGGGTTGACTAGCACAGATACGCAGTATTTT. Protein sequence: CASSSGLTSTDTQYF.

This rearrangement joins TRBV19 to TRBJ2-2; no definite D call. Per the germline V gene, CDR1 is LNHDA and CDR2 is SQIVND (reference sequence). Deletions cut 6 bases from V and 6 bases from J, with 8 bases between. The CDR3 totals 12 residues. CDR3 residues: CASSTPPGELFF. The CDR3 nucleotides are TGTGCCAGTAGCACGCCCCCCGGGGAGCTGTTTTTT.

This clonotype has a handful of counts. V usage is TRBV2 and J usage is TRBJ1-2, with 10 bases lining up with TRBD1. The length of the CDR3 is 17 residues. Looked up from germline, CDR1 is SNHLY and CDR2 is FYNNEI. The V and J ends lost 6 bases and 2 bases, in that order; junction bases with no gene match: 12. The CDR3 bases are TGTGCCAGCAGAGACGTGACAGGGGGCGTCAAGAACTATGGCTACACCTTC. It yields the protein CASRDVTGGVKNYGYTF.

The rearrangement uses TRBV7-9 and TRBJ2-2; 7 bases are a match to TRBD2. After removal of 5 bases from V and 6 bases from J, the junction contained 12 bases not matched to a gene. The CDR3 is made up of 16 amino acids. Germline loops: CDR1 SEHNR, CDR2 FQNEAQ (reference sequence). The CDR3 sequence is CASSIGTTDFAGELFF. The CDR3 DNA is TGTGCCAGCAGCATCGGGACTACGGATTTCGCCGGGGAGCTGTTTTTT. Based on the CDR3 plus reference TRBV7-9 and TRBJ2-2, the full variable domain is DTGVSQNPRHKITKRGQNVTFRCDPISEHNRLYWYRQTLGQGPEFLTYFQNEAQLEKSRLLSDRFSAERPKGSFSTLEIQRTEQGDSAMYLCASSIGTTDFAGELFFGEGSRLTVL.

CDR3 DNA: TGTGCCAGCAGCCCGAAAGGACAGGGGTATGGCTACACCTTC. It is translated as CASSPKGQGYGYTF. This sequence joins TRBV5-8 and TRBJ1-2, with 9 bases lining up with TRBD1. Losses at the gene ends were 4 bases for V and 5 bases for J; bases not matched to a gene: 6. The germline V gene has CDR1 SGHTS and CDR2 YDEGEE. This CDR3 has 14 residues.

This rearrangement joins TRBV20-1 to TRBJ2-2; a weak D match, TRBD1 (6 bases). V gave up 3 bases and J gave up 5 bases, with 10 bases separating them. The CDR3 covers 13 residues. Germline V gene sequence: CDR1 DFQATT, CDR2 SNEGSKA (reference sequence). DNA of the CDR3: TGCAGTGCTAGGAGAGGACAGACCGGGGAGCTGTTTTTT. It is translated as CSARRGQTGELFF.

CDR3 amino acids: CSARSLAGGYNEQFF. DNA for the CDR3: TGCAGTGCCAGATCGCTAGCGGGGGGTTACAATGAGCAGTTCTTC. The chain combines TRBV20-1 with TRBJ2-1; 11 nucleotides align to TRBD2. V dropped 6 bases and J dropped 4; count of bases not matched to a gene: 8. The germline CDR1 and CDR2 sequences are DFQATT and SNEGSKA (reference sequence). This CDR3 has 15 amino acids.

The CDR3 here is CASSILKRTGTGSYEQYF. DNA for the CDR3: TGTGCCAGCAGCATCCTAAAACGGACCGGGACAGGTTCCTACGAGCAGTACTTC. V is TRBV7-2 and J is TRBJ2-4; 8 bases agree with TRBD1. The J call may be in error: the DNA end matches TRBJ2-7 better. The CDR3 runs 18 residues. Germline loops: CDR1 SGHTA, CDR2 FQGNSA.

In its sample, this clonotype was seen a few times. The chain has TRBV5-1 and TRBJ1-2; D unresolved. This CDR3 has 12 residues. Per the germline V gene, CDR1 is SGHRS and CDR2 is YFSETQ. The V and J ends lost 1 base and 5 bases respectively, with 6 bases between them. The chain's CDR3 is CASSLNQYGYTF. CDR3 coding DNA: TGCGCCAGCAGCTTGAATCAGTATGGCTACACCTTC.

This chain joins TRBV20-1 and TRBJ1-3; TRBD1 matches at 7 bases. CDR1 and CDR2 (germline): DFQATT, SNEGSKA (reference sequence). With V trimmed by 4 bases and J by 4 bases, 1 base remained unmatched. CDR3 length: 12 amino acids. The CDR3, as DNA: TGCAGTGCTAAGACAGGGGGAAACACCATATATTTT. Translating gives CSAKTGGNTIYF.

This chain links TRBV28 with TRBJ1-5; D is uncertain. V lost 7 bases to trimming and J lost 0 bases, with 13 bases between them. CDR1 is MDHEN, CDR2 SYDVKM, per germline. This CDR3 contains 15 residues. In DNA form, the CDR3 reads TGTGCCAGCACTATGGGAGTTTATAGCAATCAGCCCCAGCATTTT. Translation: CASTMGVYSNQPQHF.

This clonotype occurred many times. The rearrangement uses TRBV4-1 and TRBJ2-5, with 11 nucleotides matching TRBD1. From germline, CDR1 is MGHRA and CDR2 YSYEKL. The CDR3 is made up of 16 amino acids. The ends lost 0 bases at V and 5 bases at J; junction bases unmatched: 5. The CDR3 spells CASSQEGTGGHETQYF. The CDR3 bases are TGCGCCAGCAGCCAAGAAGGGACAGGGGGGCACGAGACCCAGTACTTC.

The gene calls are TRBV9 and TRBJ2-1; D is possibly TRBD1 or TRBD2 (6 bases each). The V and J ends lost 4 bases and 6 bases respectively, with 11 bases between them. The length of the CDR3 is 13 residues. In germline, CDR1 is SGDLS, CDR2 YYNGEE. CDR3 amino acids: CASSKQGGNEQFF. CDR3 nucleotides: TGTGCCAGCAGCAAACAGGGAGGCAATGAGCAGTTCTTC.

The chain combines TRBV20-1 with TRBJ2-1, with a tentative D call TRBD2 (6 bases). The CDR3 consists of 16 residues. V shed 7 bases and J shed 0 bases, with 19 bases lying between them. Germline values: CDR1 DFQATT, CDR2 SNEGSKA (reference sequence). This chain's CDR3 is CSEQGAAGSSYNEQFF. The CDR3 DNA sequence: TGCAGTGAACAAGGTGCGGCGGGAAGCTCCTACAATGAGCAGTTCTTC.